This T cell receptor (beta chain) came from a study of early T cells in non-severe SARS-CoV-2 infection (dated by TCRdb to the early 2020s). For context, the study as a whole: Bulk RNA from unsorted whole blood was used for TCR sequencing, so alpha and beta chains could not be paired. The investigation overall reported the following: VDJdb matching was skewed toward anti-spike CD8 responses and likely underestimated virus-specific expansions by missing private and CD4 specificities.

The study was a case-control design nested within a healthcare worker cohort in London, UK, with weekly nasopharyngeal swab PCR tests and blood sampling. Healthcare workers were recruited during the week of the UK lockdown, between 23 and 31 March 2020, and followed weekly for up to about 15 weeks. This clonotype was detected a few times. It lacks a known antigen. No much larger clonotype is one base removed from it; base qualities were not supplied. Library generation was performed with 5' RACE. Data came from a NextSeq 500. Unique molecular identifiers were attached to individual cDNA molecules in the TCR library protocol so that sequencing error and PCR bias could be corrected. Both TCR alpha and beta chains were sequenced, and tight co-correlation was observed between alpha and beta sequence abundances in each sample. The original methods were these. Decombinator V4 was used to perform V gene, J gene and CDR3 annotation of TCR sequences. TCRs were defined as expanded if a significant change between any two time points was detected under a Poisson model with p below 0.0001. TCR abundances were normalised to the total number of TCRs sequenced per sample and expressed as counts per million. TRAV1-2 paired with TRAJ12, TRAJ20 or TRAJ33 defined MAIT TCRs, while TRAV10 paired with TRAJ18 defined iNKT TCRs. VDJdb, accessed 1 November 2021, was searched for CMV, EBV and SARS-CoV-2 annotated TCRs, excluding TCRs annotated for multiple antigens. In TCRdb, the public reads were trimmed at Q25 with fastp and aligned with MiXCR, with productive beta chains retained. CDR3 protein sequences are deduplicated, and each keeps its most common genes and DNA. TCRdb's processing, not the authors' own work, is the source of the V and J calls. Recorded for this sample are 100,000 or so distinct CDR3 sequences; about 12% of them occurred a single time. The ten largest make up roughly 6.2% of the sample.

The CDR3 measures 13 amino acids from cysteine to phenylalanine. Just the 39-base CDR3 DNA is kept, in frame starting at base 1. The germline V gene (reference sequence) provides CDR1 SEHNR and CDR2 FQNEAQ. V gives up 3 bases and J gives up 4 bases, and the segment between their germline ends measures 9 bases. The specimen sequenced was whole blood. This clonotype was obtained from an adult who was a healthcare worker with PCR-confirmed SARS-CoV-2 infection or an uninfected control (not recorded which). The chain links TRBV7-9 with TRBJ2-5; TRBD1 is perhaps the D gene, given 5 matching bases. The CDR3: CASSLTVGETQYF. At the DNA level, the sequence is TGTGCCAGCAGCTTGACAGTGGGAGAGACCCAGTACTTC.